A few counts support the clone carrying this TCR beta chain. Its antigen is currently unknown. The data were taken from a study of beta chain features in type 1 diabetes. A heparinised blood draw that averaged around 100 mL was obtained once from each donor. Study-wide results and limits: Cells that show high TCR expression could be over-represented by cDNA sequencing. PCR, the amplification step, might favor shorter templates, equally in patients and controls. Significant though moderate, a shortening of TCRB CDR3s appeared in all four CD4+ subsets of Type 1 diabetes patients.

Reverse transcription of all isolated RNA meant that expressed TCRB transcripts were sequenced. Clones were read by immunoSEQ multiplex PCR, and TCRdb kept only the in-frame ones, dropping some. Of hundreds of thousands of clones listed, about 15% are singletons. Between the trimmed V and J ends, which lost 4 bases and 16 bases, there was a span of 17 bases. CDR3 size: 12 residues. Germline CDR1 and CDR2: SEHNR and FQNEAQ (reference sequence). The sequenced sample was naive CD4+ T cells from blood. The chain uses TRBV7-9 and TRBJ2-4; the D gene is possibly TRBD1 (6 bases). The source of this sequence is a young man with type 1 diabetes. The CDR3 spells CASSYSTGLRYF. The CDR3 nucleotides read TGTGCCAGCAGCTACTCGACAGGCCTTCGATACTTC.